A selection of T cell receptor beta chains follows, all from one sample in a study of blood T cell repertoires in COVID-19. TCRdb's copy holds only in-frame clones and misses some; the assay was immunoSEQ multiplex PCR. The sample has around 130,000 clones, roughly 84% seen once; the top ten hold 8.9%. The sample comprised peripheral blood. These receptors originate from a man younger than 45 with COVID-19, enrolled during active disease. Both conserved end residues are part of each CDR3. D genes are given only for firm matches. Where a row states a size, it is once, few, many or the class of an expanded clone; other rows omit it.

abundance	d_gene	v_gene	j_gene	CDR3aa	CDR3nt
.	TRBD1	TRBV3-1/TRBV3-2	TRBJ2-7	CASSQETGGHEQYF	TGTGCCAGCAGCCAAGAAACAGGGGGCCACGAGCAGTACTTC
.	TRBD1	TRBV12-3/TRBV12-4	TRBJ1-5	CANAQGPNQPQHF	TGTGCCAATGCACAGGGGCCCAATCAGCCCCAGCATTTT
once	.	TRBV2	TRBJ1-2	CASSPQALRGYTF	TGTGCCAGCAGTCCTCAGGCCCTTCGGGGCTACACCTTC
once	.	TRBV7-9	TRBJ2-3	CASSPQGGYWQYF	TGTGCCAGCAGCCCCCAAGGCGGGTATTGGCAGTATTTT
once	.	TRBV11-2	TRBJ2-4	CASSFLKTGGGLAKNIQYF	TGTGCCAGCAGCTTTCTAAAAACAGGGGGAGGGTTAGCCAAAAACATTCAGTACTTC
.	.	TRBV2	TRBJ1-6	CASSERQGRNSPLHF	TGTGCCAGCAGTGAACGCCAGGGGCGGAATTCACCCCTCCACTTT
.	TRBD2	TRBV13	TRBJ2-7	CASSTEREGRYEQYF	TGTGCCAGCAGCACCGAGCGGGAGGGCCGCTACGAGCAGTACTTC
.	TRBD2	TRBV3-1/TRBV3-2	TRBJ2-7	CASSLSGSSSYEQYF	TGTGCCAGCAGCCTTAGCGGGAGTTCGTCCTACGAGCAGTACTTC
.	TRBD2	TRBV6-5	TRBJ2-7	CASLSGGVFYEQYF	TGTGCCAGCCTTTCGGGGGGTGTGTTCTACGAGCAGTACTTC
.	.	TRBV28	TRBJ1-1	CASRTGPLGTEAFF	TGTGCCAGCAGGACAGGTCCTCTGGGGACTGAAGCTTTCTTT
.	.	TRBV5-6	TRBJ1-1	CASSLDGRRKNTEAFF	TGTGCCAGCAGCTTGGACGGTCGGAGAAAGAACACTGAAGCTTTCTTT
.	.	TRBV6-5	TRBJ2-1	CASSYSLSSYNEQFF	TGTGCCAGCAGTTATTCCCTTAGCTCCTACAATGAGCAGTTCTTC
.	TRBD2	TRBV7-2	TRBJ2-7	CASSPRLAGKYEQYF	TGTGCCAGCAGCCCACGGCTAGCGGGAAAATACGAGCAGTACTTC
.	.	TRBV6-2/TRBV6-3	TRBJ2-1	CASSLPGKNEQFF	TGTGCCAGCAGCCTCCCGGGGAAGAATGAGCAGTTCTTC
.	TRBD1	TRBV15	TRBJ1-2	CATSRGTGAGYGYTF	TGTGCCACCAGCAGAGGGACAGGAGCCGGGTATGGCTACACCTTC
.	TRBD2	TRBV3-1/TRBV3-2	TRBJ2-1	CASSQAYGTIYNEQFF	TGTGCCAGCAGCCAAGCGTACGGGACTATTTACAATGAGCAGTTCTTC
.	.	TRBV7-2	TRBJ1-5	CASSLDGVQPQHF	TGTGCCAGCAGCCTCGACGGGGTTCAGCCCCAGCATTTT
.	TRBD2	TRBV5-1	TRBJ2-7	CASSFLAGETPREQYF	TGCGCCAGCAGCTTCCTAGCGGGAGAGACTCCTCGGGAGCAGTACTTC
.	.	TRBV28	TRBJ1-1	CASIGLTEAFF	TGTGCCAGCATTGGGCTCACTGAAGCTTTCTTT
.	.	TRBV2	TRBJ1-4	CASSLRPTATNEKLFF	TGTGCCAGCAGTCTAAGGCCGACAGCAACTAATGAAAAACTGTTTTTT
once	TRBD1	TRBV5-1	TRBJ1-4	CASSVGQGATNEKLFF	TGCGCCAGCAGCGTGGGACAGGGGGCAACTAATGAAAAACTGTTTTTT
.	.	TRBV30	TRBJ2-2	CAWGPGQRPTGELFF	TGTGCCTGGGGCCCTGGACAGAGACCGACCGGGGAGCTGTTTTTT
once	.	TRBV27	TRBJ1-1	CASSLSPDTEAFF	TGTGCCAGCAGTTTATCCCCAGACACTGAAGCTTTCTTT
few	TRBD2	TRBV27	TRBJ2-7	CASSRGTSGTYEQYF	TGTGCCAGCAGCCGAGGGACTAGCGGTACCTACGAGCAGTACTTC
.	.	TRBV18	TRBJ1-1	CASSPLDVGAAEAFF	TGTGCCAGCTCACCACTCGACGTCGGTGCGGCTGAAGCTTTCTTT
.	TRBD2	TRBV7-3	TRBJ2-7	CASKPVPGLAGPPSYEQYF	TGTGCCAGCAAGCCAGTCCCGGGACTAGCGGGACCACCCTCCTACGAGCAGTACTTC
few	.	TRBV19	TRBJ1-6	CASTGSGAGYNSPLHF	TGTGCCAGTACGGGGTCAGGAGCGGGGTATAATTCACCCCTCCACTTT
once	TRBD2	TRBV6-5	TRBJ2-1	CASQPEAGTKTPQFF	TGTGCCAGCCAACCGGAGGCCGGGACTAAAACTCCCCAGTTCTTC
.	TRBD2	TRBV19	TRBJ2-2	CASSTAGDTGELFF	TGTGCCAGTAGTACAGCGGGAGACACCGGGGAGCTGTTTTTT
few	.	TRBV2	TRBJ1-5	CASSLRTSQPQHF	TGTGCCAGCAGTTTAAGAACGAGTCAGCCCCAGCATTTT
once	.	TRBV19	TRBJ1-5	CASSIDVFWSKSGNQPQHF	TGTGCCAGTAGTATAGACGTATTCTGGTCGAAGTCGGGCAATCAGCCCCAGCATTTT
.	.	TRBV30	TRBJ1-1	CAGYRNTEAFF	TGTGCCGGGTACAGGAACACTGAAGCTTTCTTT
few	.	TRBV19	TRBJ2-7	CASSIGAGPLEQYF	TGTGCCAGTAGTATAGGCGCAGGGCCTCTGGAGCAGTACTTC
.	TRBD2	TRBV5-1	TRBJ2-1	CASSFAGDYNEQFF	TGCGCCAGCAGCTTCGCGGGAGATTACAATGAGCAGTTCTTC
.	.	TRBV2	TRBJ2-1	CASSEAHLTYNEQFF	TGTGCCAGCAGTGAAGCCCACCTAACCTACAATGAGCAGTTCTTC
.	.	TRBV28	TRBJ2-7	CASSLDSLGDKQYF	TGTGCCAGCAGTCTAGACAGTTTAGGTGACAAGCAGTACTTC
.	TRBD2	TRBV11-2	TRBJ2-1	CASSLGVAGNEQFF	TGTGCCAGCAGCTTAGGGGTAGCGGGCAATGAGCAGTTCTTC
.	.	TRBV30	TRBJ2-1	CAWMRVWGSYNEQFF	TGTGCCTGGATGAGGGTATGGGGCTCCTACAATGAGCAGTTCTTC
.	.	TRBV7-9	TRBJ1-1	CASSYDSGEAFF	TGTGCCAGCAGCTACGACAGTGGTGAAGCTTTCTTT
.	TRBD1	TRBV3-1/TRBV3-2	TRBJ2-5	CASSDRGRETQYF	TGTGCCAGCAGCGACAGGGGGCGGGAGACCCAGTACTTC
.	.	TRBV15	TRBJ2-3	CATSREGRTDTQYF	TGTGCCACCAGCAGAGAGGGGCGCACAGATACGCAGTATTTT
.	TRBD1	TRBV14	TRBJ2-2	CASSPVGGQTPANTGELFF	TGTGCCAGCAGCCCCGTAGGGGGACAGACCCCCGCGAACACCGGGGAGCTGTTTTTT
once	TRBD2	TRBV28	TRBJ2-1	CAAQREGGNEQFF	TGTGCCGCCCAGCGGGAGGGAGGGAATGAGCAGTTCTTC
.	TRBD2	TRBV28	TRBJ2-7	CASRELAVTYEQYF	TGTGCCAGCAGGGAACTAGCGGTGACCTACGAGCAGTACTTC